These 21 T cell receptor beta chains came from one sample sequenced in a study of cytomegalovirus exposure and HLA in healthy donors. The PCR contained 60 Vbeta and 13 Jbeta primers. Method: immunoSEQ multiplex PCR; TCRdb's copy keeps in-frame clones and lacks some. The sample holds 150,000 to 200,000 clones, roughly 80% seen once. Sequencing was performed on PBMCs. These receptors came from a woman in her forties or fifties in good health and CMV-seropositive.

V and J are TRBV7-2 and TRBJ1-1; no firm D call. The CDR3 totals 12 residues. In germline, CDR1 is SGHTA, CDR2 FQGNSA. The ends were cut back, 5 bases at V and 3 bases at J, with 7 bases in the middle. As DNA, the CDR3 is TGTGCCAGCAGCCCGGACTACACTGAAGCTTTCTTT. Amino acids: CASSPDYTEAFF.

The chain recombines TRBV5-1 with TRBJ1-6, with a weak D call TRBD1 (6 bases). V lost 0 bases and J lost 4, with 14 bases in between. This CDR3 has 17 residues. Germline CDR1 SGHRS, CDR2 YFSETQ. CDR3 sequence (DNA): TGCGCCAGCAGCTTGGTATCGGGGGGCAGGTATAATTCACCCCTCCACTTT. It encodes CASSLVSGGRYNSPLHF.

V and J are TRBV7-2 and TRBJ2-1; 15 bases agree with TRBD2. Germline V gene data show CDR1 as SGHTA and CDR2 as FQGNSA. The CDR3 loop spans 16 amino acids. The V gene end was trimmed by 5 bases and the J gene end by 9 bases; junction bases not matched to a gene: 8. The CDR3 is CASSSPGLAGGVEQFF. The CDR3 DNA follows: TGTGCCAGCAGCAGTCCAGGACTAGCGGGAGGGGTTGAGCAGTTCTTC.

The rearrangement uses TRBV28 and TRBJ1-4, with 8 positions matching TRBD1. CDR1 and CDR2 (germline): MDHEN, SYDVKM. The V and J ends lost 10 bases and 7 bases, in that order; junction bases with no gene match: 8. The CDR3 is 13 amino acids. The CDR3 nucleotides are TGTGCCACTACCCCGGGACAGGTTGAAAAACTGTTTTTT. Translating it yields CATTPGQVEKLFF.

The chain couples TRBV18 to TRBJ1-1; D not certain. Looked up from germline, CDR1 is KGHSH and CDR2 is LQKENI. The CDR3 runs to 13 residues. V was pared by 3 bases and J by 6 bases, with 11 bases between. The CDR3 DNA reads as TGTGCCAGCTCACCTACACTAGACGCTGAAGCTTTCTTT. Its protein is CASSPTLDAEAFF.

This clone was seen a few times. The V call is TRBV18, the J call TRBJ2-1; the match to TRBD2 covers 9 bases. The J segment lost 5 bases and the V segment lost 2 bases, leaving 4 bases of the junction unmatched. This CDR3 spans 15 amino acids. CDR1 is KGHSH, CDR2 LQKENI, per germline. The CDR3 spells CASSPRASGNNEQFF. The CDR3 nucleotides read TGTGCCAGCTCACCAAGGGCTAGCGGGAACAATGAGCAGTTCTTC.

The rearrangement links TRBV19 to TRBJ2-3, with 7 bases identical to TRBD1. The CDR3 sequence is 13 residues long. The germline V gene has CDR1 LNHDA and CDR2 SQIVND (reference sequence). V shed 3 bases, J shed 5 bases, and the junction held 2 bases outside the gene matches. The CDR3 spells CASSMTGRDTQYF. CDR3 DNA: TGTGCCAGTAGTATGACAGGGAGAGATACGCAGTATTTT.

The chain recombines TRBV7-8 with TRBJ2-7, with TRBD2 as a possible D gene (7 bases). Per germline, CDR1 SGHVS and CDR2 FQNEAQ. Trimming shortened V by 3 bases and J by 4 bases, and 16 bases separated the two germline ends. The CDR3 is 15 amino acids. Written as DNA, the CDR3 is TGTGCCAGCAGCTTTCGCGAAGGGGGGGGTTACGAGCAGTACTTC. Amino acids: CASSFREGGGYEQYF.

This rearrangement joins TRBV10-1 to TRBJ2-5; 8 nucleotides align to TRBD2. J gave up 3 bases and V 0 bases, and 3 bases lay outside the gene matches. The CDR3 consists of 15 residues. Germline loops: CDR1 WNHNN, CDR2 SYGVQD (reference sequence). The CDR3 loop is CASSESKAGEETQYF. CDR3 nucleotide sequence: TGCGCCAGCAGTGAGTCAAAAGCGGGGGAAGAGACCCAGTACTTC.

V and J are TRBV7-2 and TRBJ1-6; TRBD1 might be the D (5 bases). Germline V lookup: CDR1 SGHTA, CDR2 FQGNSA. This CDR3 has 15 residues. V was cut by 1 base and J by 8 bases, with 12 bases left in between. This CDR3 reads CASSLGQTSYSPLHF. Written as DNA, the CDR3 is TGTGCCAGCAGCTTAGGACAGACCTCCTATTCACCCCTCCACTTT.

This rearrangement joins TRBV5-6 to TRBJ2-6; 11 bases line up with TRBD2. The CDR3 spans 18 residues. Germline V gene data show CDR1 as SGHDT and CDR2 as YYEEEE. The ends lost 2 bases at V and 2 bases at J; junction bases unmatched: 6. The CDR3 region is CASSFGSGGATGANVLTF. The CDR3 DNA is TGTGCCAGCAGCTTTGGTAGCGGGGGGGCCACTGGGGCCAACGTCCTGACTTTC. Full variable domain (rest looked up from reference TRBV5-6 and TRBJ2-6): DAGVTQSPTHLIKTRGQQVTLRCSPKSGHDTVSWYQQALGQGPQFIFQYYEEEERQRGNFPDRFSGHQFPNYSSELNVNALLLGDSALYLCASSFGSGGATGANVLTFGAGSRLTVL.

The rearrangement links TRBV5-1 to TRBJ2-3; weak D call: TRBD2 (5 bases). The CDR3 extends over 12 amino acids. The germline CDR1 and CDR2 sequences are SGHRS and YFSETQ. Trimming took 4 bases from V and 5 from J, leaving 8 bases between them. CDR3 in amino acids: CASSLAGDTQYF. The CDR3 DNA reads as TGCGCCAGCAGCCTAGCAGGAGATACGCAGTATTTT.

There are a few counts of this clone. The chain links TRBV28 to TRBJ1-3, with 8 bases identical to TRBD1. This CDR3 region has 15 residues. J lost 2 bases, V lost 5 bases, and 5 bases had no gene match. The germline V gene has CDR1 MDHEN and CDR2 SYDVKM. CDR3 residues: CASSPRTGTGNTIYF. CDR3 nucleotides: TGTGCCAGCAGTCCACGGACAGGGACTGGAAACACCATATATTTT.

This sequence joins TRBV10-3 and TRBJ2-3; 9 nucleotides align to TRBD2. The CDR3 sequence is 17 residues long. In germline, CDR1 is ENHRY, CDR2 SYGVKD. V gave up 2 bases and J gave up 0 bases; unmatched junction bases: 6. Here the CDR3 reads CAISEGPSGISTDTQYF. The CDR3 DNA reads TGTGCCATCAGTGAGGGGCCTAGCGGGATAAGCACAGATACGCAGTATTTT.

This clone was found once. The V call is TRBV29-1, the J call TRBJ2-6; D is possibly TRBD1 (5 bases). CDR1 and CDR2 (germline): SQVTM, ANQGSEA. V was clipped by 4 bases and J by 4 bases, with 17 bases between them. The CDR3 runs to 16 residues. The CDR3 DNA is TGCAGCGTTGCGCCCCCGGGCAGGGAAGGGGCCAACGTCCTGACTTTC. It translates to CSVAPPGREGANVLTF.

This sequence joins TRBV15 and TRBJ1-4; 7 bases line up with TRBD1. The CDR3 extends over 15 amino acids. V dropped 3 bases and J dropped 5; count of bases not matched to a gene: 6. CDR1 LNHNV and CDR2 YYDKDF come from the germline V gene (reference sequence). The CDR3 here is CATSRATGRNEKLFF. CDR3 coding DNA: TGTGCCACCAGCAGGGCGACAGGGCGGAATGAAAAACTGTTTTTT.

The rearrangement links TRBV5-1 to TRBJ2-5; D possibly corresponds to TRBD1 (6 bases). With the DNA end fitting TRBJ2-7 better, the J assignment may be wrong. In germline, CDR1 is SGHRS, CDR2 YFSETQ. This CDR3 spans 13 amino acids. Here the CDR3 reads CASSWRTAYEQYF. The CDR3, as DNA: TGCGCCAGCAGCTGGAGGACAGCCTACGAGCAGTACTTC.

This clone came up a few times. Other nucleotide sequences in the sample specify the same CDR3. V and J are TRBV10-3 and TRBJ2-7; D is undetermined. The CDR3 sequence is 12 residues long. Germline V CDR1 and CDR2: ENHRY, SYGVKD. V dropped 0 bases and J dropped 3 bases, with 3 bases sitting between them. The CDR3 DNA sequence: TGTGCCATCAGTGAGTCGAGCTACGAGCAGTACTTC. Translation gives CAISESSYEQYF.

This rearrangement joins TRBV6-5 to TRBJ2-7; weak D call: TRBD2 (5 bases). Trimming took 3 bases from V and 2 from J, leaving 14 bases between them. The CDR3 runs to 15 residues. Germline V gene lookup returns CDR1 MNHEY and CDR2 SVGAGI. This chain's CDR3 is CASSYRTLGTYEQYF. The CDR3 nucleotides are TGTGCCAGCAGTTATCGGACTCTGGGCACCTACGAGCAGTACTTC.

The gene calls are TRBV2 and TRBJ2-2, with TRBD2 matching 11 bases. With V trimmed by 4 bases and J by 4 bases, 2 bases remained unmatched. CDR3 size: 15 residues. Germline CDR1 reads SNHLY; CDR2 reads FYNNEI. As DNA, the CDR3 is TGTGCCAGCAGTGTTACTAGCGGGAGCACCGGGGAGCTGTTTTTT. Protein product: CASSVTSGSTGELFF.

For the CDR3, the DNA is TGTGCCAGCAGCACCCCAGGGTACGAGCAGTACTTC. The encoded protein is CASSTPGYEQYF. The chain links TRBV28 to TRBJ2-7, with D perhaps matching TRBD1 (5 bases). The V gene lost 6 bases and the J gene lost 4 bases, with 10 bases spanning the gap. Germline assignment: CDR1 MDHEN and CDR2 SYDVKM. CDR3 size: 12 residues.